The 31 T cell receptor beta chains below come from one sample, sequenced in a study of patients and donors after allogeneic stem cell transplantation. TCRdb re-called the RT-PCR reads with MiXCR, one entry per CDR3 protein. Seen here are 400,000 to 500,000 distinct CDR3 sequences, more than 15% observed once, and the top ten hold 7% to 7.5%. The sequenced sample consisted of blood, either unsorted or a sorted T cell fraction (not recorded which). Every receptor here comes from a human donor who was either an allogeneic HSCT recipient or a stem cell or donor lymphocyte infusion donor (not recorded which). It is not recorded whose cells these are; they may come from a transplant donor.

This clonotype was picked up many times. This chain joins TRBV5-1 and TRBJ2-2, with D possibly matching TRBD1 (5 bases). The V gene lost 1 base and the J gene lost 7 bases, with 11 bases spanning the gap. The CDR3 totals 14 residues. The germline CDR1 and CDR2 sequences are SGHRS and YFSETQ. In DNA, the CDR3 is TGCGCCAGCAGCTTGCAGACAGTCCACGGGGAGCTGTTTTTT. This codes for CASSLQTVHGELFF. The full variable domain, in which reference TRBV5-1 and TRBJ2-2 provide the parts outside the CDR3, is KAGVTQTPRYLIKTRGQQVTLSCSPISGHRSVSWYQQTPGQGLQFLFEYFSETQRNKGNFPGRFSGRQFSNSRSEMNVSTLELGDSALYLCASSLQTVHGELFFGEGSRLTVL.

This clonotype was counted at least ten times. This chain links TRBV24-1 with TRBJ1-5; D remains unclear. Germline loops: CDR1 KGHDR, CDR2 SFDVKD. Trimming removed 0 bases at V and 3 bases at J, with 5 bases between. The CDR3 spans 14 residues. The chain's CDR3 is CATSDLGDNQPQHF. The CDR3 region has the DNA TGTGCCACCAGTGATTTGGGTGACAATCAGCCCCAGCATTTT.

The chain couples TRBV5-1 to TRBJ2-7; a weak D match, TRBD1 (6 bases). The CDR3 length is 15 residues. Germline values: CDR1 SGHRS, CDR2 YFSETQ. V gave up 4 bases and J gave up 9 bases, with 23 bases separating them. This chain's CDR3 is CASSGHSRGRSVQYF. CDR3 coding DNA: TGCGCCAGCAGCGGGCATAGCAGGGGTAGATCTGTGCAGTACTTC.

The V call is TRBV3-1, the J call TRBJ2-3; 10 bases map to TRBD2. The V gene end was trimmed by 5 bases and the J gene end by 4 bases; junction bases not matched to a gene: 6. Germline V lookup: CDR1 LGHDT, CDR2 YNNKEL (reference sequence). CDR3 size: 15 residues. CDR3 bases: TGTGCCAGCAGCTATACCGGGACTAGCGCAGATACGCAGTATTTT. This sequence encodes CASSYTGTSADTQYF.

This clonotype was seen only a few times. V and J are TRBV7-9 and TRBJ2-3; D may correspond to TRBD1 or TRBD2 (5 bases each). The CDR3 contains 14 residues. The V gene's germline CDR1 is SEHNR and CDR2 FQNEAQ (reference sequence). V was shortened by 7 bases and J by 2 bases, with 13 bases between the two germline ends. CDR3 sequence: CASTRDGFTDTQYF. DNA of the CDR3: TGTGCCAGCACCAGGGACGGATTCACAGATACGCAGTATTTT.

The V call is TRBV5-6, the J call TRBJ1-1; 8 bases align to TRBD1. The CDR3 has 13 residues. V dropped 4 bases and J dropped 6; count of bases not matched to a gene: 5. Per germline, CDR1 SGHDT and CDR2 YYEEEE. The DNA of the CDR3 is TGTGCCAGCAGCAAGGACAGGGTAGCTGAAGCTTTCTTT. Translating gives CASSKDRVAEAFF.

The rearrangement joins TRBV12-3 or TRBV12-4 to TRBJ1-2; D is perhaps TRBD1 (5 bases). Trimming took off 2 bases at V and 8 bases at J, with 15 bases between the two ends. The CDR3 covers 14 residues. The CDR3 loop reads CASSLSAGRWGYTF. The CDR3 DNA sequence: TGTGCCAGCAGTTTATCGGCAGGGCGATGGGGCTACACCTTC.

The chain recombines TRBV7-2 with TRBJ2-3; D may be TRBD1 (6 bases). The ends were cut back, 3 bases at V and 5 bases at J, with 12 bases in the middle. The CDR3 has 14 amino acids. CDR1 and CDR2 from the germline V gene are SGHTA and FQGNSA. The CDR3 bases are TGTGCCAGCAGCTTGGGACAAGGACAAGATACGCAGTATTTT. This translates into CASSLGQGQDTQYF.

This clonotype has only a few counts. The chain combines TRBV20-1 with TRBJ2-2; 11 bases are a match to TRBD2. Germline-derived CDR1 and CDR2 are DFQATT and SNEGSKA (reference sequence). Trimming cost V 4 bases and J 5 bases; bases outside gene matches: 6. The CDR3 length is 15 residues. The CDR3 DNA reads as TGCAGTGCTACGACGGGACTAGCGGTGACCGGGGAGCTGTTTTTT. Protein: CSATTGLAVTGELFF.

This clonotype has more than one count but fewer than ten. The chain links TRBV20-1 to TRBJ2-1, with a possible D match to TRBD2 (5 bases). The germline V gene encodes CDR1 DFQATT and CDR2 SNEGSKA (reference sequence). CDR3 length: 14 amino acids. V shed 0 bases and J shed 10 bases, with 16 bases lying between them. CDR3 sequence (DNA): TGCAGTGCTAGAGACAGGACGGCGGGTAGGGAGCAGTTCTTC. Protein: CSARDRTAGREQFF.

This clonotype was seen repeatedly, ten times or more. V usage is TRBV24-1 and J usage is TRBJ2-1; 12 bases are a match to TRBD1. The CDR3 extends over 16 amino acids. J lost 6 bases, V lost 4 bases, and 6 bases had no gene match. Germline CDR1 reads KGHDR; CDR2 reads SFDVKD. The CDR3 DNA reads as TGTGCCACCAGTGACACCGGGACAGGGGGCTTCAATGAGCAGTTCTTC. It yields the protein CATSDTGTGGFNEQFF.

The genes are TRBV5-1 and TRBJ2-5, with a weak D call TRBD2 (6 bases). The CDR3 contains 16 residues. V dropped 0 bases and J dropped 10 bases, with 22 bases sitting between them. The germline V gene has CDR1 SGHRS and CDR2 YFSETQ. Written as DNA, the CDR3 is TGCGCCAGCAGCTTGGAGGGCGGGGCCCGAAGTTATATCCAGTACTTC. Translating gives CASSLEGGARSYIQYF. Full variable domain (remainder filled in from reference TRBV5-1 and TRBJ2-5): KAGVTQTPRYLIKTRGQQVTLSCSPISGHRSVSWYQQTPGQGLQFLFEYFSETQRNKGNFPGRFSGRQFSNSRSEMNVSTLELGDSALYLCASSLEGGARSYIQYFGPGTRLLVL.

This clonotype has a handful of counts. This chain connects TRBV5-1 to TRBJ2-2, with TRBD1 matching over 9 bases. Trimming took 4 bases from V and 4 from J; bases not matched to a gene: 8. Germline CDR1 reads SGHRS; CDR2 reads YFSETQ. The CDR3 has 16 residues. CDR3 loop: CASSGTGTGATGELFF. In nucleotides, the CDR3 is TGCGCCAGCAGCGGGACAGGGACCGGGGCCACCGGGGAGCTGTTTTTT. Combining the CDR3 with reference TRBV5-1 and TRBJ2-2 gives the whole variable domain KAGVTQTPRYLIKTRGQQVTLSCSPISGHRSVSWYQQTPGQGLQFLFEYFSETQRNKGNFPGRFSGRQFSNSRSEMNVSTLELGDSALYLCASSGTGTGATGELFFGEGSRLTVL.

The chain has TRBV7-7 and TRBJ2-2, with D possibly matching TRBD1 (6 bases). The germline V gene encodes CDR1 SSHAT and CDR2 FNYEAQ (reference sequence). Trimming took 1 base from V and 6 from J, leaving 12 bases between them. This CDR3 is 15 amino acids long. CDR3 sequence (DNA): TGTGCCAGCAGCTTAGTTGGGGGCTTGGCCGGGGAGCTGTTTTTT. Its translation: CASSLVGGLAGELFF.

The chain employs TRBV2 and TRBJ2-1, with a possible D match to TRBD2 (6 bases). V was shortened by 7 bases and J by 12 bases, with 13 bases between the two germline ends. The germline V gene encodes CDR1 SNHLY and CDR2 FYNNEI. This CDR3 has 11 residues. CDR3 sequence reads: CASKEGQGQFF. The CDR3 nucleotides are TGTGCCAGCAAGGAGGGGCAGGGGCAGTTCTTC. The full variable domain, with the rest looked up from reference TRBV2 and TRBJ2-1, is EPEVTQTPSHQVTQMGQEVILRCVPISNHLYFYWYRQILGQKVEFLVSFYNNEISEKSEIFDDQFSVERPDGSNFTLKIRSTKLEDSAMYFCASKEGQGQFFGPGTRLTVL.

This clonotype was seen repeatedly, ten times or more. The genes are TRBV4-2 and TRBJ2-1, with a tentative D call TRBD2 (6 bases). V shed 0 bases and J shed 3 bases, with 12 bases lying between them. CDR3 length: 16 residues. Looked up from germline, CDR1 is LGHNA and CDR2 is YNFKEQ. The CDR3 nucleotides are TGTGCCAGCAGCCAAGAGACGACGGGGGTCTACAATGAGCAGTTCTTC. It specifies CASSQETTGVYNEQFF.

This clonotype was seen more than once but under ten times. V gene TRBV27 combines with J gene TRBJ2-7, with 8 bases identical to TRBD2. CDR3 length: 18 residues. V gave up 5 bases and J gave up 2 bases; unmatched junction bases: 17. From germline, CDR1 is MNHEY and CDR2 SMNVEV (reference sequence). CDR3 nucleotides: TGTGCCAGCAGTCTAAGACAAACCAGCGGGAGAGGGCCCTACGAGCAGTACTTC. This gives the protein CASSLRQTSGRGPYEQYF.

The chain uses TRBV25-1 and TRBJ2-7; a possible D gene is TRBD2 (6 bases). The CDR3 covers 16 residues. V dropped 1 base and J dropped 0 bases, with 13 bases sitting between them. Germline V gene lookup returns CDR1 MGHDK and CDR2 SYGVNS. The CDR3 loop reads CASSESKRAGSYEQYF. In DNA, the CDR3 is TGTGCCAGCAGTGAATCTAAGCGGGCGGGCTCCTACGAGCAGTACTTC.

This clonotype was picked up many times. A junction boundary mismatches the germline segment, possibly from a read error. The chain links TRBV5-1 to TRBJ2-5, with 7 positions matching TRBD2. CDR1 and CDR2 (germline): SGHRS, YFSETQ. This CDR3 has 13 residues. CDR3 sequence reads: CASSPGGGETQYF. Written as DNA, the CDR3 is TGTGCCAGCAGCCCGGGAGGTGGGGAGACCCAGTACTTC.

The V gene is TRBV5-6, the J gene TRBJ2-7; a weak D match, TRBD2 (6 bases). This CDR3 contains 15 residues. Germline CDR1 reads SGHDT; CDR2 reads YYEEEE. The V gene lost 4 bases and the J gene lost 3 bases, with 17 bases spanning the gap. DNA for the CDR3: TGTGCCAGCAGCAACCACCTGGGGGGATTCTACGAGCAGTACTTC. It translates to CASSNHLGGFYEQYF.

This clonotype was observed a handful of times. The chain has TRBV12-3 or TRBV12-4 and TRBJ2-2, with a possible D match to TRBD2 (6 bases). The ends were cut back, 6 bases at V and 6 bases at J, with 20 bases in the middle. This CDR3 comprises 16 residues. CDR3 DNA: TGTGCCAGCAGCCCCGGGGAGGATCGGGGCGCCGGGGAGCTGTTTTTT. Its translation: CASSPGEDRGAGELFF.

This chain links TRBV20-1 with TRBJ2-7; 7 nucleotides align to TRBD1. The germline gives CDR1 DFQATT, CDR2 SNEGSKA (reference sequence). The CDR3 spans 14 residues. V shed 0 bases, J shed 3 bases, and the junction held 5 bases outside the gene matches. For the CDR3, the DNA is TGCAGTGCTAGAGATATGGGACAGATCTACGAGCAGTACTTC. Amino acid sequence: CSARDMGQIYEQYF.

This clonotype was seen ten or more times. The rearrangement uses TRBV18 and TRBJ1-2; TRBD1 aligns across 7 bases. The J segment lost 7 bases and the V segment lost 4 bases, leaving 3 bases of the junction unmatched. Germline loops: CDR1 KGHSH, CDR2 LQKENI. This CDR3 is 12 amino acids long. CDR3 coding DNA: TGTGCCAGCTCACGACAGGGTGGTGGCTACACCTTC. Its translation is CASSRQGGGYTF.

This clonotype was seen a handful of times. The chain uses TRBV6-5 and TRBJ2-5; 13 bases align to TRBD2. V shed 0 bases and J 5 bases; nucleotides not matched to a gene: 3. The CDR3 sequence is 16 residues long. From germline, CDR1 is MNHEY and CDR2 SVGAGI. The CDR3 DNA follows: TGTGCCAGCAGTTACTCGAGACTAGCGGGGGGTGAGACCCAGTACTTC. Residues: CASSYSRLAGGETQYF.

The sample holds a few counts of this clonotype. V and J are TRBV15 and TRBJ2-2, with TRBD2 matching over 7 bases. Losses at the gene ends were 1 base for V and 2 bases for J; bases not matched to a gene: 4. The germline CDR1 and CDR2 sequences are LNHNV and YYDKDF (reference sequence). The CDR3 runs 16 residues. CDR3 in DNA: TGTGCCACCAGCAGAGTGGGACTACTTAACACCGGGGAGCTGTTTTTT. This sequence encodes CATSRVGLLNTGELFF.

Details on this clonotype: A read error may account for a junction end that differs from germline. This sequence joins TRBV7-7 and TRBJ2-1; no clear D. Germline values: CDR1 SSHAT, CDR2 FNYEAQ (reference sequence). This CDR3 has 12 amino acids. Written as DNA, the CDR3 is TGTGCTAGCAGCTTAGGGCGAATAGAGCAGTTCTTC. Protein: CASSLGRIEQFF.

This clonotype was seen ten or more times. V gene TRBV4-1 combines with J gene TRBJ2-1; D is ambiguous. Trimming removed 6 bases from V and 0 bases from J, with 9 bases in between. Per germline, CDR1 MGHRA and CDR2 YSYEKL. This CDR3 contains 14 residues. CDR3 nucleotides: TGCGCCAGCAGTGTGGAGAGCTCCTACAATGAGCAGTTCTTC. Residues: CASSVESSYNEQFF.

This chain links TRBV4-1 with TRBJ2-3, with 9 positions matching TRBD2. J lost 6 bases, V lost 3 bases, and 13 bases had no gene match. The CDR3 has 17 residues. Germline V CDR1 and CDR2: MGHRA, YSYEKL. The CDR3: CASSHEESGRFFDTQYF. The CDR3 DNA reads as TGCGCCAGCAGCCACGAAGAAAGCGGGAGGTTCTTTGATACGCAGTATTTT.

The V and J genes are TRBV14 and TRBJ1-1; D remains unclear. The CDR3 has 15 amino acids. Germline V gene lookup returns CDR1 SGHDN and CDR2 FVKESK. The ends were cut back, 1 base at V and 5 bases at J, with 14 bases in the middle. CDR3 DNA: TGTGCCAGCAGCCAAGGTGTCAGGCGACTAACTGAAGCTTTCTTT. It translates to CASSQGVRRLTEAFF.

The chain links TRBV7-2 to TRBJ2-2; no definite D call. Trimming cost V 0 bases and J 1 base, with 6 bases left between them. The CDR3 runs to 15 residues. Germline V gene sequence: CDR1 SGHTA, CDR2 FQGNSA. The chain's CDR3 is CASSLAWQNTGELFF. As DNA, the CDR3 is TGTGCCAGCAGCTTAGCTTGGCAGAACACCGGGGAGCTGTTTTTT.

The CDR3 DNA reads as TGTGCCAGCACCCAGGGGGGGGCAGGCCAGTACGAGCAGTACTTC. Translated, it gives CASTQGGAGQYEQYF. The chain carries TRBV11-3 and TRBJ2-7; D may match TRBD1 or TRBD2 (7 bases each). The germline CDR1 and CDR2 sequences are SGHNT and YENEEA. V lost 7 bases and J 4 bases, leaving 20 bases between the germline ends. The CDR3 is 15 amino acids.